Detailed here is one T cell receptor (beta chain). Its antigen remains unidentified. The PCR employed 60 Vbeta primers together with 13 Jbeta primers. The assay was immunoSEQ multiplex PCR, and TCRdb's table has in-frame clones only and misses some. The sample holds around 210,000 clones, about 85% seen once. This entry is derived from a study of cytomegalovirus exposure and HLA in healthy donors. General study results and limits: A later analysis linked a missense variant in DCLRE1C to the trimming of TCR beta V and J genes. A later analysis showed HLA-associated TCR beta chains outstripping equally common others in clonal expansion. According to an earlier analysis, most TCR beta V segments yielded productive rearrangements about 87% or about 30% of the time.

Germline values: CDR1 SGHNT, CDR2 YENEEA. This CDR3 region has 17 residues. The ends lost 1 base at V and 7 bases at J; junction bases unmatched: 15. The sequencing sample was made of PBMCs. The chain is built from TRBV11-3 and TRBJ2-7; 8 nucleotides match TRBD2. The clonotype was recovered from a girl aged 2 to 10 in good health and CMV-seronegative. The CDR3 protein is CASSLGPVAGIPGEQYF. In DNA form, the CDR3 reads TGTGCCAGCAGCTTAGGCCCGGTAGCGGGAATCCCCGGGGAGCAGTACTTC. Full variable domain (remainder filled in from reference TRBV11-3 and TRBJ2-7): EAGVVQSPRYKIIEKKQPVAFWCNPISGHNTLYWYLQNLGQGPELLIRYENEEAVDDSQLPKDRFSAERLKGVDSTLKIQPAELGDSAVYLCASSLGPVAGIPGEQYFGPGTRLTVT.